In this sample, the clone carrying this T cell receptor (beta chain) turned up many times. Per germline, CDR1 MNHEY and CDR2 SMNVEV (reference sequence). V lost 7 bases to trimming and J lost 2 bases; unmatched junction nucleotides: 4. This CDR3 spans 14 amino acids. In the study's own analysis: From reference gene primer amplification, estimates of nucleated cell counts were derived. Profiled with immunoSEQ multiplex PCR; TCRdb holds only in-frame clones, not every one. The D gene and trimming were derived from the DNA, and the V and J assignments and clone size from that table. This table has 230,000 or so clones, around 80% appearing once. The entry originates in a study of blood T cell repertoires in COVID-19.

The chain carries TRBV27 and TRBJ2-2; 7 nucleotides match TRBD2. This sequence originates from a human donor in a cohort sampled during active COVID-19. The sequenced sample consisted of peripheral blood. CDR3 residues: CASTGGLNTGELFF. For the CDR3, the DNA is TGTGCCAGCACGGGGGGACTAAACACCGGGGAGCTGTTTTTT.